Listed here are 24 T cell receptor beta chains from one sample, sequenced in a study of T cell clonality in common variable immunodeficiency. Method: immunoSEQ multiplex PCR; TCRdb's copy keeps in-frame clones and lacks some. The sample is made up of about 64,000 clones, none counted only once. Source material: peripheral blood mononuclear cells. All receptors come from a person between 18 and 75 years old in good health.

This clone was observed at least ten times. The CDR3 extends 3 residues past the end of the read, so its final part is completed from the germline J gene. This chain uses TRBV6-4 with TRBJ2-7, with D possibly TRBD2 on 6 matching bases. The CDR3 contains 20 residues. With 6 bases removed from V and 4 bases from J, the gap between germline ends came to 34 bases. Germline assignment: CDR1 MRHNA and CDR2 SNTAGT. CDR3 DNA, as far as it was read: TGTGCCAGCAGGGACCTGTCGGAGTATGATGGTTGGCGGGGCCCTTACGAG. Translated, it gives CASRDLSEYDGWRGPYE. The entire CDR3 is CASRDLSEYDGWRGPYEQYF.

There are many counts of this clone. The read ends 3 residues shy of where the CDR3 ends; the end is completed using the germline J gene. The rearrangement links TRBV11-2 to TRBJ2-7; 8 bases are a match to TRBD1. Germline-derived CDR1 and CDR2 are SGHAT and FQNNGV. The CDR3 loop spans 14 amino acids. V lost 1 base to trimming and J lost 3 bases; unmatched junction nucleotides: 2. The CDR3: CASSLGTGHYEQYF. Partial CDR3 DNA: TGTGCCAGCAGCTTAGGGACAGGGCACTACGAG. The variable domain in full, with the rest retrieved from reference TRBV11-2 and TRBJ2-7, is EAGVAQSPRYKIIEKRQSVAFWCNPISGHATLYWYQQILGQGPKLLIQFQNNGVVDDSQLPKDRFSAERLKGVDSTLKIQPAKLEDSAVYLCASSLGTGHYEQYFGPGTRLTVT.

This clone was detected ten times or more. The read ends 3 residues before the CDR3 terminus; that terminus is restored from the germline J gene. This sequence joins TRBV6-4 and TRBJ1-1; 11 nucleotides align to TRBD1. Germline loops: CDR1 MRHNA, CDR2 SNTAGT. Trimming removed 2 bases from V and 7 bases from J; junction bases left unmatched: 3. This CDR3 contains 14 residues. The DNA read from the CDR3 is TGTGCCAGCAGTGACGGACAGGGGGCAGGTGAA. The encoded protein is CASSDGQGAGE. The entire CDR3 reads CASSDGQGAGEAFF.

The sample holds many counts of this clone. Coverage ceases 3 residues before the CDR3 finishes, and the germline J gene fills in the end. The chain uses TRBV14 and TRBJ1-2, with no clear D. Germline V CDR1 and CDR2: SGHDN, FVKESK. Trimming removed 3 bases at V and 1 base at J, with 12 bases between. This CDR3 contains 15 residues. Incomplete CDR3 DNA: TGTGCCAGCAGCCAGGGCCTTACCATTAACTATGGC. Translated, it gives CASSQGLTINYG. The complete CDR3 protein is CASSQGLTINYGYTF.

The table lists this clone with many counts. The missing CDR3 end, 3 residues past where the read stops, is filled in from the germline J gene. The rearrangement uses TRBV7-3 and TRBJ2-5, with TRBD2 as a possible D gene (6 bases). Germline values: CDR1 SGHTA, CDR2 FQGTGA. V lost 5 bases to trimming and J lost 5 bases, with 18 bases between them. The CDR3 extends over 15 amino acids. The covered CDR3 bases are TGTGCCAGCAGCCCTGGCCCACCGGGGAGGGAGACC. The encoded protein is CASSPGPPGRET. In full, the CDR3 is CASSPGPPGRETQYF.

This clone appeared many times. The CDR3 goes on 3 residues after the read ends, and that part is filled in from the germline J gene. The rearrangement joins TRBV28 to TRBJ1-5; possibly TRBD1 for D (6 bases). Germline values: CDR1 MDHEN, CDR2 SYDVKM. CDR3 size: 16 residues. V lost 7 bases, J lost 0 bases, and 16 bases lay in between. The covered CDR3 bases are TGTGCCAGCACCATAGGGGGGGCAGGTAGCAATCAGCCC. Translating it yields CASTIGGAGSNQP. The entire CDR3 sequence reads CASTIGGAGSNQPQHF. The entire variable domain, with the rest obtained from reference TRBV28 and TRBJ1-5, is as follows: DVKVTQSSRYLVKRTGEKVFLECVQDMDHENMFWYRQDPGLGLRLIYFSYDVKMKEKGDIPEGYSVSREKKERFSLILESASTNQTSMYLCASTIGGAGSNQPQHFGDGTRLSIL.

There are many counts of this clone. The CDR3 end lies 3 residues beyond the end of the read and is filled in from the germline J gene. V and J are TRBV5-6 and TRBJ1-1; no clear D. The germline gives CDR1 SGHDT, CDR2 YYEEEE. The CDR3 extends over 12 amino acids. V lost 0 bases and J 5 bases, leaving 5 bases between the germline ends. The CDR3 here is CASSLEPTEAFF. The CDR3 DNA, read in part, is TGTGCCAGCAGCTTGGAGCCGACTGAA.

The sample holds many counts of this clone. The read is 3 residues too short to cover the CDR3 end, so that end is filled in from the germline J gene. This rearrangement joins TRBV20-1 to TRBJ2-1; D may be TRBD2 (6 bases). Germline V gives CDR1 DFQATT, CDR2 SNEGSKA (reference sequence). Deletions cut 1 base from V and 7 bases from J, with 20 bases between. The CDR3 runs 16 residues. The CDR3 bases that were read are TGCAGTGCTAGAGGCGCGAAGGGTAGCGGTGTAAATGAG. This translates into CSARGAKGSGVNE. The complete CDR3 sequence is CSARGAKGSGVNEQFF.

The table lists this clone with many counts. Read coverage stops 3 residues before the CDR3 terminus; the germline J gene supplies the remainder. The chain employs TRBV6-2 or TRBV6-3 and TRBJ2-3, with a tentative D call TRBD2 (6 bases). The CDR3 loop spans 14 amino acids. Trimming took off 8 bases at V and 0 bases at J, with 12 bases between the two ends. Germline CDR1 is MNHEY and CDR2 is SVGEGT. CDR3 region: CASGRGTSTDTQYF. The covered CDR3 bases are TGTGCCAGCGGGAGAGGGACTAGCACAGATACG.

This clone was seen at least ten times. Coverage ceases 3 residues before the CDR3 finishes, and the germline J gene fills in the end. The rearrangement joins TRBV2 to TRBJ2-1; 12 positions match TRBD2. The CDR3 has 15 residues. Germline CDR1 SNHLY, CDR2 FYNNEI. With 5 bases clipped from V and 6 bases from J, the junction kept 5 bases outside the gene matches. CDR3 sequence: CASSPGLAGGNEQFF. CDR3 DNA, as far as it was read: TGTGCCAGCAGTCCGGGACTAGCGGGCGGCAATGAG.

In this sample, this clone turned up many times. The missing CDR3 end, 3 residues past where the read stops, is filled in from the germline J gene. J is TRBJ2-7 and V is TRBV2, with 9 bases identical to TRBD1. Germline assignment: CDR1 SNHLY and CDR2 FYNNEI. Trimming at V came to 7 bases and at J to 4 bases, leaving 5 bases not matched to a gene. CDR3 length equals 13 residues. The sequenced CDR3 bases are TGTGCCAGCAAGGGACAGGGTTATTACGAG. It yields the protein CASKGQGYYE. The whole CDR3 region reads CASKGQGYYEQYF.

This clone has ten or more counts. Read data end 3 residues before the CDR3 end; the end is taken from the germline J gene. The chain combines TRBV6-1 with TRBJ1-2; D unresolved. The V end was cut by 0 bases, the J end by 4 bases, with 9 bases between. Germline lookup yields CDR1 MNHNS and CDR2 SASEGT. CDR3 length: 14 amino acids. This chain's CDR3 is CASSEAHSTYGYTF. CDR3 DNA, as far as it was read: TGTGCCAGCAGTGAAGCGCACAGCACCTATGGC.

This clone has at least ten counts. Read data end 3 residues before the CDR3 end; the end is taken from the germline J gene. The rearrangement links TRBV20-1 to TRBJ1-2, with D perhaps TRBD1 (5 bases). This CDR3 spans 14 amino acids. Germline assignment: CDR1 DFQATT and CDR2 SNEGSKA (reference sequence). This CDR3 is CSARDHARAAGYTF. CDR3 DNA, as far as it was read: TGCAGTGCTAGAGATCACGCCAGGGCTGCGGGC.

This clone has only a few counts. The read finishes 3 residues shy of the CDR3 end, and the germline J gene is used to complete it. The gene calls are TRBV2 and TRBJ1-1; 7 bases map to TRBD1. The CDR3 spans 14 residues. Trimming cost V 8 bases and J 1 base; bases outside gene matches: 7. Germline V gene sequence: CDR1 SNHLY, CDR2 FYNNEI. The sequenced part of the CDR3 DNA is TGTGCCAGCGGAGAGACAGGGAAGAACACTGAA. Its protein is CASGETGKNTE. In full, the CDR3 is CASGETGKNTEAFF.

This clone was counted ten times or more. From the germline J gene comes the end of the CDR3, since the read stops 3 residues before it. V is TRBV7-3 and J is TRBJ1-6; D gene uncertain. The CDR3 is made up of 15 amino acids. CDR1 is SGHTA and CDR2 is FQGTGA in the germline V gene. Trimming removed 4 bases at V and 0 bases at J, with 7 bases between. CDR3: CASSSDGSYNSPLHF. CDR3 DNA (partial): TGTGCCAGCAGCTCAGATGGCTCCTATAATTCACCC.

This clone has at least ten counts. The CDR3 extends 3 residues past the end of the read, so its final part is completed from the germline J gene. The rearrangement joins TRBV20-1 to TRBJ1-3; 7 bases agree with TRBD1. Trimming took 6 bases from V and 4 from J; bases not matched to a gene: 18. The germline CDR1 and CDR2 sequences are DFQATT and SNEGSKA (reference sequence). This CDR3 is 17 amino acids long. The CDR3 bases that were read are TGCAGTGCCCAAACAAAGACAGGGTATTTGCCGGGAAACACC. Translating it yields CSAQTKTGYLPGNT. In full, the CDR3 is CSAQTKTGYLPGNTIYF.

In its sample, this clone was seen many times. The read finishes 3 residues shy of the CDR3 end, and the germline J gene is used to complete it. The chain carries TRBV5-4 and TRBJ2-1; 8 bases match TRBD1. The junction had 3 bases not matched to a gene; V was cut back by 4 bases and J by 6 bases. Per the germline V gene, CDR1 is SGHNT and CDR2 is YYREEE (reference sequence). The CDR3 covers 13 residues. This chain's CDR3 is CASSTQGGNEQFF. The DNA read from the CDR3 is TGTGCCAGCAGCACACAGGGGGGCAATGAG. Based on the CDR3 plus reference TRBV5-4 and TRBJ2-1, the full variable domain is ETGVTQSPTHLIKTRGQQVTLRCSSQSGHNTVSWYQQALGQGPQFIFQYYREEENGRGNFPPRFSGLQFPNYSSELNVNALELDDSALYLCASSTQGGNEQFFGPGTRLTVL.

This clone was observed at least ten times. Read sequence stops 3 residues before the CDR3 end, and the germline J gene provides the missing end. This chain joins TRBV23-1 and TRBJ1-3; 8 nucleotides agree with TRBD1. TRBV23-1 is treated as an ORF (open reading frame) with a function not yet certain. The CDR3 sequence is 17 residues long. Germline trimming cut 3 bases from V and 1 base from J; bases unmatched to any gene: 8. CDR3 DNA, as far as it was read: TGCGCCAGCAGTCATCAACGACAGGGGCGTTCTGGAAACACC. Protein product: CASSHQRQGRSGNT. The whole CDR3 is CASSHQRQGRSGNTIYF.

This clone has at least ten counts. The CDR3 is cut off 3 residues early in the read; its end comes from the germline J gene. This rearrangement joins TRBV29-1 to TRBJ2-1, with unresolved D. Germline V gives CDR1 SQVTM, CDR2 ANQGSEA. Deletions cut 0 bases from V and 0 bases from J, with 6 bases between. There are 14 residues in the CDR3. CDR3 amino acids: CSVEEGSSYNEQFF. The sequenced CDR3 bases are TGCAGCGTTGAAGAAGGCAGCTCCTACAATGAG.

This clone appeared many times. The read is 3 residues too short to cover the CDR3 end, so that end is filled in from the germline J gene. The chain has TRBV12-3 or TRBV12-4 and TRBJ2-5, with 8 bases lining up with TRBD1. V dropped 7 bases and J dropped 5; count of bases not matched to a gene: 9. The CDR3 contains 14 residues. CDR3 sequence: CASNSGQEWETQYF. CDR3 bases read: TGTGCCAGCAACTCGGGACAGGAGTGGGAGACC.

This clone was seen many times. The CDR3 goes on 3 residues after the read ends, and that part is filled in from the germline J gene. J is TRBJ2-3 and V is TRBV14; a weak D match, TRBD2 (5 bases). The CDR3 runs to 15 residues. Trimming left V 5 bases short and J 1 base short, with 13 bases between. The germline V gene has CDR1 SGHDN and CDR2 FVKESK. Incomplete CDR3 DNA: TGTGCCAGCAGCTGGACTTCCCGGGGCACAGATACG. It codes for CASSWTSRGTDT. The full CDR3 protein is CASSWTSRGTDTQYF.

This clone was detected many times. The read terminates 3 residues before the CDR3 end, so the remaining end is supplied by the germline J gene. The rearrangement joins TRBV28 to TRBJ2-7; TRBD1 matches 9 bases. The V gene's germline CDR1 is MDHEN and CDR2 SYDVKM. This CDR3 is built from 15 residues. The V and J ends lost 5 bases and 2 bases, in that order; junction bases with no gene match: 7. The chain's CDR3 is CASSPPGTGTYEQYF. Partial CDR3 DNA: TGTGCCAGCAGTCCTCCCGGGACAGGGACCTACGAG.

On this clone: The sequence runs out 3 residues before the end of the CDR3; the remainder is reconstructed from the germline J gene. The chain couples TRBV7-9 to TRBJ2-7, with 10 bases lining up with TRBD2. The CDR3 totals 14 residues. Germline values: CDR1 SEHNR, CDR2 FQNEAQ (reference sequence). J gave up 2 bases and V 5 bases, and 3 bases lay outside the gene matches. The CDR3 bases that were read are TGTGCCAGCAGCCACAGCGGGAGGGCCTACGAG. Amino acids: CASSHSGRAYE. The CDR3 in full is CASSHSGRAYEQYF.

This clone was detected many times. The DNA ends 3 residues before the CDR3 does, and the rest of the CDR3 is filled in from the germline J gene. J is TRBJ2-7 and V is TRBV6-1; D not certain. The germline gives CDR1 MNHNS, CDR2 SASEGT. The length of the CDR3 is 13 residues. Deletions cut 4 bases from V and 2 bases from J, with 9 bases between. CDR3 loop: CASSGPIPYEQYF. The CDR3 bases that were read are TGTGCCAGCAGTGGTCCTATCCCCTACGAG.